This entry lists 20 T cell receptor beta chains sequenced from one sample in a study of OX40 agonist ivuxolimab in advanced cancers. The assay was immunoSEQ multiplex PCR, and TCRdb's table has in-frame clones only and misses some. The sample contains under 60,000 clones, under 95% of which appear only once. The sequenced sample was CD4+ or CD8+ T cells sorted from blood, obtained in a trial of the OX40 agonist ivuxolimab. The receptors come from an adult with an advanced solid tumor such as melanoma, head and neck, liver or kidney cancer.

The rearrangement links TRBV7-9 to TRBJ2-1, with a weak D call TRBD2 (5 bases). The ends were cut back, 4 bases at V and 9 bases at J, with 19 bases in the middle. From germline, CDR1 is SEHNR and CDR2 FQNEAQ (reference sequence). CDR3 length: 15 residues. The CDR3 nucleotides are TGTGCCAGCAGCTCTCAGTTTAAGCCTGGGAGTGAGCAGTTCTTC. Amino acid sequence: CASSSQFKPGSEQFF. Full variable domain (remainder filled in from reference TRBV7-9 and TRBJ2-1): DTGVSQNPRHKITKRGQNVTFRCDPISEHNRLYWYRQTLGQGPEFLTYFQNEAQLEKSRLLSDRFSAERPKGSFSTLEIQRTEQGDSAMYLCASSSQFKPGSEQFFGPGTRLTVL.

The chain joins TRBV19 to TRBJ1-5; TRBD1 might be the D (6 bases). V was cut by 10 bases and J by 6 bases, with 13 bases left in between. The CDR3 runs 12 residues. Looked up from germline, CDR1 is LNHDA and CDR2 is SQIVND (reference sequence). The CDR3 sequence is CAISQGTQPQHF. CDR3 bases: TGTGCCATTTCGCAGGGGACTCAGCCCCAGCATTTT.

The chain has TRBV10-3 and TRBJ2-1, with TRBD2 matching over 7 bases. CDR3 length equals 16 residues. Germline V gene data show CDR1 as ENHRY and CDR2 as SYGVKD. The V gene end was trimmed by 0 bases and the J gene end by 5 bases; junction bases not matched to a gene: 7. CDR3 DNA sequence: TGTGCCATCAGTGAGTCCGTAGGCCTAGCGGACAATGAGCAGTTCTTC. The encoded protein is CAISESVGLADNEQFF.

The chain employs TRBV27 and TRBJ2-7, with D perhaps matching TRBD1 (6 bases). The germline CDR1 and CDR2 sequences are MNHEY and SMNVEV (reference sequence). V was cut by 7 bases and J by 8 bases, with 15 bases left in between. The CDR3 covers 12 residues. The CDR3 loop reads CASKGDRGQQYF. In nucleotides, the CDR3 is TGTGCCAGCAAGGGGGACCGCGGACAGCAGTACTTC.

The table lists this clone with a count of one. This chain links TRBV7-9 with TRBJ2-7; TRBD2 might be the D (5 bases). Germline loops: CDR1 SEHNR, CDR2 FQNEAQ (reference sequence). This CDR3 is built from 13 residues. V lost 8 bases and J lost 3, with 14 bases in between. The CDR3 protein is CASGGERGYEQYF. The CDR3 DNA reads as TGTGCCAGCGGTGGGGAACGGGGCTACGAGCAGTACTTC.

This chain connects TRBV13 to TRBJ1-1; unclear D gene. The CDR3 spans 16 residues. V lost 2 bases to trimming and J lost 0 bases, with 13 bases between them. Per the germline V gene, CDR1 is PRHDT and CDR2 is FYEKMQ (reference sequence). CDR3 protein: CASSLRPEEMNTEAFF. The CDR3 DNA reads TGTGCCAGCAGCTTAAGACCGGAAGAGATGAACACTGAAGCTTTCTTT. Using reference TRBV13 and TRBJ1-1 for the parts outside the CDR3, the full variable domain is AAGVIQSPRHLIKEKRETATLKCYPIPRHDTVYWYQQGPGQDPQFLISFYEKMQSDKGSIPDRFSAQQFSDYHSELNMSSLELGDSALYFCASSLRPEEMNTEAFFGQGTRLTVV.

The J gene is TRBJ2-5, the V gene TRBV6-6, with D possibly matching TRBD2 (6 bases). CDR1 is MNHNY and CDR2 is SVGAGI in the germline V gene (reference sequence). The CDR3 runs to 15 residues. Trimming left V 4 bases short and J 0 bases short, with 12 bases between. CDR3 sequence reads: CASSSVGGNQETQYF. CDR3 DNA: TGTGCCAGCAGTTCCGTGGGAGGTAACCAAGAGACCCAGTACTTC.

This clone is a singleton in its sample. This chain uses TRBV19 with TRBJ2-5; weak D call: TRBD2 (6 bases). Germline assignment: CDR1 LNHDA and CDR2 SQIVND (reference sequence). The CDR3 length is 16 residues. V lost 5 bases to trimming and J lost 3 bases, with 19 bases between them. DNA for the CDR3: TGTGCCAGTAGTCGGAACAACCTTGGGGGGAAAGAGACCCAGTACTTC. Translating it yields CASSRNNLGGKETQYF.

The rearrangement joins TRBV5-4 to TRBJ2-7, with 8 bases aligning to TRBD2. V lost 3 bases and J lost 6; bases outside the gene matches: 14. Per germline, CDR1 SGHNT and CDR2 YYREEE (reference sequence). CDR3 length equals 16 residues. CDR3 coding DNA: TGTGCCAGCAGCTGGGACGGGCTAGCGGGTTCCCGCGAGCAGTACTTC. It yields the protein CASSWDGLAGSREQYF.

The chain combines TRBV5-1 with TRBJ1-6; a possible D gene is TRBD1 (5 bases). Germline V gene lookup returns CDR1 SGHRS and CDR2 YFSETQ. The CDR3 spans 15 residues. Trimming pared 0 bases from V and 6 bases from J, leaving 10 bases between. CDR3 DNA sequence: TGCGCCAGCAGCTTGGCCCAGGGCTCTAATTCACCCCTCCACTTT. Amino acid sequence: CASSLAQGSNSPLHF.

The chain couples TRBV28 to TRBJ2-7; 13 bases line up with TRBD2. CDR3 length equals 16 residues. Trimming at V came to 3 bases and at J to 5 bases, leaving 7 bases not matched to a gene. Per the germline V gene, CDR1 is MDHEN and CDR2 is SYDVKM. CDR3 residues: CASSLGTSGILNEQYF. The CDR3, as DNA: TGTGCCAGCAGTTTGGGGACTAGCGGGATCCTCAACGAGCAGTACTTC.

This rearrangement joins TRBV9 to TRBJ2-3; 10 nucleotides agree with TRBD1. Germline V gives CDR1 SGDLS, CDR2 YYNGEE. V was clipped by 1 base and J by 6 bases; unmatched bases: 11. This CDR3 comprises 17 residues. The CDR3 sequence: CASSVPRTGGPPDTQYF. CDR3 sequence (DNA): TGTGCCAGCAGCGTACCCCGGACAGGGGGTCCCCCCGATACGCAGTATTTT.

This clone is a singleton in its sample. V usage is TRBV5-6 and J usage is TRBJ1-1; D may be TRBD1 (5 bases). Germline values: CDR1 SGHDT, CDR2 YYEEEE. Trimming removed 1 base at V and 10 bases at J, with 14 bases between. This CDR3 region has 13 residues. The CDR3 is CASSLWGGERAFF. Written as DNA, the CDR3 is TGTGCCAGCAGCTTGTGGGGAGGGGAGCGAGCTTTCTTT.

The rearrangement joins TRBV19 to TRBJ1-2, with D hard to call. Trimming cost V 9 bases and J 3 bases, with 11 bases left between them. Germline V CDR1 and CDR2: LNHDA, SQIVND (reference sequence). This CDR3 region has 12 residues. The CDR3 region is CASTNSYYGYTF. The CDR3 DNA reads as TGTGCCAGCACTAACAGCTACTATGGCTACACCTTC.

J is TRBJ2-7 and V is TRBV6-1, with TRBD1 matching 9 bases. Losses at the gene ends were 5 bases for V and 6 bases for J; bases not matched to a gene: 11. This CDR3 contains 15 residues. CDR1 and CDR2 (germline): MNHNS, SASEGT. CDR3 amino acids: CASSPAGTGWPEQYF. The CDR3 DNA is TGTGCCAGCAGTCCCGCTGGGACAGGGTGGCCCGAGCAGTACTTC.

DNA for the CDR3: TGCAGCGTTAGACTAGCGGGAGGGCCGAACAATGAGCAGTTCTTC. It translates to CSVRLAGGPNNEQFF. The chain links TRBV29-1 to TRBJ2-1, with 14 positions matching TRBD2. Germline V lookup: CDR1 SQVTM, CDR2 ANQGSEA. This CDR3 region has 15 residues. V shed 5 bases and J 5 bases; nucleotides not matched to a gene: 5.

This rearrangement joins TRBV4-1 to TRBJ2-7; no clear D gene. This CDR3 contains 14 residues. With 0 bases removed from V and 2 bases from J, the gap between germline ends came to 8 bases. Germline V gene lookup returns CDR1 MGHRA and CDR2 YSYEKL. The CDR3 here is CASSQDVGTYEQYF. The CDR3 coding sequence is TGCGCCAGCAGCCAAGACGTTGGAACCTACGAGCAGTACTTC.

V is TRBV19 and J is TRBJ2-7, with 9 bases identical to TRBD2. The length of the CDR3 is 14 residues. J lost 0 bases, V lost 5 bases, and 2 bases had no gene match. Germline CDR1 and CDR2: LNHDA and SQIVND (reference sequence). This chain's CDR3 is CASSLAGYSYEQYF. The CDR3 coding sequence is TGTGCCAGTAGTCTAGCGGGATACTCCTACGAGCAGTACTTC.

This sequence joins TRBV9 and TRBJ2-2, with D unresolved. Looked up from germline, CDR1 is SGDLS and CDR2 is YYNGEE. The CDR3 covers 17 residues. With 3 bases removed from V and 6 bases from J, the gap between germline ends came to 21 bases. The CDR3 DNA reads TGTGCCAGCAGCGAAAGCAGAATGGGATTCCTCCCCGGGGAGCTGTTTTTT. The encoded protein is CASSESRMGFLPGELFF.

The V call is TRBV19, the J call TRBJ2-7; TRBD1 matches at 7 bases. This CDR3 region has 15 residues. Germline V gene sequence: CDR1 LNHDA, CDR2 SQIVND (reference sequence). J lost 5 bases, V lost 1 base, and 8 bases had no gene match. The CDR3 region is CASSIVSGGIHEQYF. In DNA, the CDR3 is TGTGCCAGTAGTATAGTCTCAGGGGGTATACACGAGCAGTACTTC.